This TCR beta chain was observed in a study of cytomegalovirus exposure and HLA in healthy donors. Sequenced by immunoSEQ multiplex PCR; TCRdb stores in-frame clones only, minus some. The sample lists over 150,000 clones, 80% to 90% seen once, with more than 20% in the top ten. The study, taken as a whole, reports: The study put under 200 TCR beta chains on its list as cytomegalovirus-associated. In vitro assays verified that three CMV-associated chains recognized CMV antigens specifically.

With 0 bases removed from V and 0 bases from J, the gap between germline ends came to 22 bases. Germline lookup yields CDR1 SGDLS and CDR2 YYNGEE. The CDR3 spans 21 residues. Donors came from a validation cohort of over a hundred subjects, distinct from the first 666-subject cohort. Notes on this clone: The antigen remains undetermined.

This sequence joins TRBV9 and TRBJ2-6; maybe TRBD2 (6 bases). Sequenced material: PBMCs. This clonotype was obtained from a man aged 18 to 35 in good health and CMV-seropositive. The CDR3: CASSVEGLPGPGGSGANVLTF. CDR3 DNA sequence: TGTGCCAGCAGCGTAGAGGGATTACCGGGCCCCGGGGGCTCTGGGGCCAACGTCCTGACTTTC.